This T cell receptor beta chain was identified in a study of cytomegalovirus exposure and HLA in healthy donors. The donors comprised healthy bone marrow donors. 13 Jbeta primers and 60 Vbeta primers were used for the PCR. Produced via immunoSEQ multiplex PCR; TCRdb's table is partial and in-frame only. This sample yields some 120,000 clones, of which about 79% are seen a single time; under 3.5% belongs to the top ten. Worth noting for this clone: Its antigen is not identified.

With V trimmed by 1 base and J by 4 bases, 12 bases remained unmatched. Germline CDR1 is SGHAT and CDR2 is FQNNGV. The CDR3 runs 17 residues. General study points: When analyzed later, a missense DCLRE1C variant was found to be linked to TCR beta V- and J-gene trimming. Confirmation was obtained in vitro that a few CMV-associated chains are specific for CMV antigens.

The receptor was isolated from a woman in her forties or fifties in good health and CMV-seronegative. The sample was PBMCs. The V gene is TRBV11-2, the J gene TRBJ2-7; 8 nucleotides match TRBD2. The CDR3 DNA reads TGTGCCAGCAGCTTAGGCCCAAGCGGGAGCGTGTCTTACGAGCAGTACTTC. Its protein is CASSLGPSGSVSYEQYF. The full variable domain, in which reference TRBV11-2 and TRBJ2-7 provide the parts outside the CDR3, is EAGVAQSPRYKIIEKRQSVAFWCNPISGHATLYWYQQILGQGPKLLIQFQNNGVVDDSQLPKDRFSAERLKGVDSTLKIQPAKLEDSAVYLCASSLGPSGSVSYEQYFGPGTRLTVT.